This record looks at one T cell receptor (beta chain) sequence and its context. What it binds is unknown. Sequencing used immunoSEQ multiplex PCR; TCRdb keeps in-frame clones, though not all of them. The data show around 150,000 clones, more than 85% seen once. This sample stems from a study of T cell responses to AZD1222 COVID-19 vaccine. Findings and limits, study-wide: White British donors predominated, females outnumbered males, and clonal diversity was possibly underestimated. The breadth and depth of Spike-specific TCRs increased once two AZD1222 doses had been given. Dominant CD4 TCR responses targeted spike regions 160-218 and 743-854.

Germline V gene lookup returns CDR1 LGHNA and CDR2 YNFKEQ. There are 13 residues in the CDR3. V was clipped by 3 bases and J by 6 bases; unmatched bases: 4. The source was peripheral blood, collected 28 days after the second AZD1222 dose. The rearrangement uses TRBV4-2 and TRBJ1-2, with 7 bases aligning to TRBD1. The receptor's source is an adult who received the AZD1222 COVID-19 vaccine. The CDR3 region is CASSQLQGNGYTF. The DNA for the CDR3 is TGTGCCAGCAGCCAGCTACAGGGGAATGGCTACACCTTC.